A selection of T cell receptor beta chains follows, all from one sample in a study of PD-L1 blockade in urothelial cancer. The protocol was immunoSEQ multiplex PCR, while the TCRdb copy is restricted to in-frame clones and leaves out a portion. The sample includes tens of thousands of clones, 65% to 90% seen only once; the top ten take under 8%. This specimen consisted of PBMCs, obtained around atezolizumab (anti-PD-L1) treatment. Receptor source: a man in his sixties with urothelial cancer. Both conserved end residues are part of each CDR3. Each record gives: clone size, D gene, V gene, J gene, CDR3 DNA, CDR3 protein. The D gene is left open where the match is weak. The size field is filled for only some rows; it gives once, few, many or a size class.

clone_size: -
d_call: TRBD1
v_call: TRBV15
j_call: TRBJ1-2
cdr3_nt: TGTGCCACCAGCAGAGATAAAGTCGACAGGGTCGGTGGCTACACCTTC
cdr3_aa: CATSRDKVDRVGGYTF

clone_size: -
d_call: -
v_call: TRBV9
j_call: TRBJ2-7
cdr3_nt: TGTGCCAGCAGCGTAGATCCGGTCGGCAGACATTCTTTGAACGAGCAGTACTTC
cdr3_aa: CASSVDPVGRHSLNEQYF

clone_size: -
d_call: TRBD2
v_call: TRBV5-6
j_call: TRBJ2-3
cdr3_nt: TGTGCCAGCAGCTTCGGCCTACTAGCGGGCACAGATACGCAGTATTTT
cdr3_aa: CASSFGLLAGTDTQYF

clone_size: -
d_call: TRBD1
v_call: TRBV28
j_call: TRBJ2-1
cdr3_nt: TGTGCCAGCAGTTTAGAGACAGGGGGGGATGAGCAGTTCTTC
cdr3_aa: CASSLETGGDEQFF

clone_size: -
d_call: -
v_call: TRBV21-1
j_call: TRBJ1-6
cdr3_nt: TGTGCCAGCAGCAATCACCTCAGGGGTTCACCCCTCCACTTT
cdr3_aa: CASSNHLRGSPLHF

clone_size: -
d_call: TRBD1
v_call: TRBV9
j_call: TRBJ1-2
cdr3_nt: TGTGCCAGCAGCTTCCGGGACAGTACCAACTATGGCTACACCTTC
cdr3_aa: CASSFRDSTNYGYTF

clone_size: -
d_call: TRBD1
v_call: TRBV12-5
j_call: TRBJ1-2
cdr3_nt: TGTGCTAGTGGTTTCTTAGACAGGGGGAAAACTAACTATGGCTACACCTTC
cdr3_aa: CASGFLDRGKTNYGYTF

clone_size: -
d_call: TRBD2
v_call: TRBV10-2
j_call: TRBJ2-3
cdr3_nt: TGCGCCAGCAGTGATCGGACTAGCGGGGGTTCCTCAGATACGCAGTATTTT
cdr3_aa: CASSDRTSGGSSDTQYF

clone_size: -
d_call: TRBD1
v_call: TRBV18
j_call: TRBJ2-7
cdr3_nt: TGTGCCAGCTCAATCGGACAGGGGGGCTACGAGCAGTACTTC
cdr3_aa: CASSIGQGGYEQYF

clone_size: -
d_call: -
v_call: TRBV2
j_call: TRBJ1-6
cdr3_nt: TGTGCCAGCAGTGAAACGGTGACAGAGTATTCACCCCTCCACTTT
cdr3_aa: CASSETVTEYSPLHF

clone_size: -
d_call: TRBD1
v_call: TRBV18
j_call: TRBJ1-1
cdr3_nt: TGTGCCAGCTCACCAAGCAGGGGGGCAACTGAAGCTTTCTTT
cdr3_aa: CASSPSRGATEAFF

clone_size: few
d_call: TRBD2
v_call: TRBV4-2
j_call: TRBJ2-2
cdr3_nt: TGTGCCAGCAGCCAACCCCCTGCTAGCGGGGGGGGCCGAGACACCGGGGAGCTGTTTTTT
cdr3_aa: CASSQPPASGGGRDTGELFF

clone_size: -
d_call: -
v_call: TRBV27
j_call: TRBJ2-2
cdr3_nt: TGTGCCAGCAGTTTATCTCTCCAGGGGACCGGGGAGCTGTTTTTT
cdr3_aa: CASSLSLQGTGELFF

clone_size: -
d_call: -
v_call: TRBV27
j_call: TRBJ2-2
cdr3_nt: TGTGCCAGCAGTTTGGTCCTAGAGGAGACCGGGGAGCTGTTTTTT
cdr3_aa: CASSLVLEETGELFF

clone_size: -
d_call: -
v_call: TRBV6-4
j_call: TRBJ2-2
cdr3_nt: TGTGCCAGCAGAGGGGTGGCCGGGGAGCTGTTTTTT
cdr3_aa: CASRGVAGELFF

clone_size: once
d_call: -
v_call: TRBV18
j_call: TRBJ2-2
cdr3_nt: TGTGCCAGCTCACAGACAGCGAACACCGGGGAGCTGTTTTTT
cdr3_aa: CASSQTANTGELFF

clone_size: few
d_call: -
v_call: TRBV10-3
j_call: TRBJ1-2
cdr3_nt: TGTGCCATCAGTGATCCGGGAAACTATGGCTACACCTTC
cdr3_aa: CAISDPGNYGYTF

clone_size: -
d_call: -
v_call: TRBV7-7
j_call: TRBJ2-5
cdr3_nt: TGTGCTAGCAGCTTAGTGCCAGGCCCGGTCGGTGAGACCCAGTACTTC
cdr3_aa: CASSLVPGPVGETQYF

clone_size: -
d_call: TRBD2
v_call: TRBV5-8
j_call: TRBJ2-2
cdr3_nt: TGTGCCAGCAGCTTTCCGACTAGCGGAACGAACACCGGGGAGCTGTTTTTT
cdr3_aa: CASSFPTSGTNTGELFF